This T cell receptor (beta chain) comes out of a study of cytomegalovirus exposure and HLA in healthy donors. V shed 4 bases, J shed 5 bases, and the junction held 9 bases outside the gene matches. Germline V gene sequence: CDR1 SGHDN, CDR2 FVKESK. This CDR3 contains 15 residues. In the case of this clone: Its matching antigen is unknown.

The data were produced by immunoSEQ multiplex PCR, yet TCRdb's version contains in-frame clones alone and is incomplete. Of approximately 200,000 clones listed, 80% to 90% are singletons. The donors belonged to the roughly 110-subject validation cohort, separate from the roughly 720-subject first cohort. Study findings and constraints: Specificity for CMV antigens was confirmed in vitro for three of the CMV-associated chains. Altogether, 150 to 200 TCR beta chains were recorded as cytomegalovirus-associated. Whilst most TCR sequences proved rare, a subset of public TCRs occurred across many donors.

The V gene is TRBV14, the J gene TRBJ1-1, with TRBD1 matching 8 bases. Sample: PBMCs. The receptor was isolated from a woman younger than 35 in good health and CMV-seronegative. The CDR3 loop reads CASSLRTGGRTEAFF. The CDR3 DNA reads as TGTGCCAGCAGCCTGAGAACAGGGGGGAGGACTGAAGCTTTCTTT.